The present entry profiles one T cell receptor (beta chain) with its context. No cognate antigen has been identified for it. Nothing much larger sits one base from this clone, and base qualities are not available. Looking up the germline V gene yields CDR1 SGHRS and CDR2 YFSETQ. At the junction V is shortened by 0 bases and J by 0 bases, with 7 bases in between. Reading from cysteine to phenylalanine, the CDR3 counts 15 amino acids. Only the CDR3 region is kept as DNA, spanning 45 bases read in frame from base 1. TCRbeta CDR3 regions were amplified from genomic DNA by means of the immunoSEQ Assay, a bias-controlled multiplex PCR. The authors' pipeline ran thus. The number of nucleated cells in each sample was estimated by amplification of reference gene primers within the assay. To quantify the absolute abundance of each unique TCRbeta CDR3 rearrangement, sequence reads were collapsed and filtered. For each sample, productive Simpson clonality was calculated by taking the square root of Simpson's diversity index across productive rearrangements. TCRdb obtained this table from immuneACCESS and retained in-frame rearrangements with V and J assigned. These tables miss some clones; where compared with another copy, unresolved V genes account for less than half of the shortfall, and the remainder is unexplained. V and J calls and clone size are as listed in that table; D and trimming were resolved from the DNA. The sample contains around 29,000 clones, 70% to 90% of them found a single time. The ten largest account for more than 25% of the sample.

This sample was included in a study of blood T cell repertoires in COVID-19 (TCRdb year 2020). Background for the entire study: Samples from collaborators originated in the United States, Italy and Spain and spanned both the acute and convalescent phases of COVID-19. The material from the prospective study consisted of cDNA or gDNA derived from T cells, B-cell-depleted T cells, or PBMCs. The dataset comprised deeply sampled blood TCRbeta repertoires from subjects exposed to, actively infected with, or recovered from COVID-19. A freely available public database, intended as a resource for researchers studying the immune response to SARS-CoV-2, is where the repertoires were released. Samples came from the ongoing ImmuneRACE study (first 160 participants) plus 1,254 subjects from 6 global collaborators. The sample metadata nearly always contained a de-identified subject ID, COVID-19 status, age in years and sex. HLA class I and class II types, where available, came from metadata supplied by the sample provider rather than from assay-based typing.

What the authors observed across the whole study: Clinical and demographic metadata were provided uncurated, with the amount varying by source and participant.

At one collaborating source in Seattle, patients were enrolled during active infection and were followed longitudinally through the course of disease. Whole blood was collected in K2EDTA tubes by collaborating institutions according to the institutions' own protocols. For TCRbeta analysis, collaborator samples were shipped as frozen whole blood, as isolated PBMCs, or as DNA extracted from either sample type. The sequence derives from a woman at least 80 years old with COVID-19, enrolled during active disease. The chain couples TRBV5-1 to TRBJ2-1, with TRBD1 tentatively as D gene (6 bases match). The sample taken for sequencing was peripheral blood. The CDR3 protein is CASSLGQASYNEQFF. In nucleotides, the sequence is TGCGCCAGCAGCTTGGGACAGGCCTCCTACAATGAGCAGTTCTTC.